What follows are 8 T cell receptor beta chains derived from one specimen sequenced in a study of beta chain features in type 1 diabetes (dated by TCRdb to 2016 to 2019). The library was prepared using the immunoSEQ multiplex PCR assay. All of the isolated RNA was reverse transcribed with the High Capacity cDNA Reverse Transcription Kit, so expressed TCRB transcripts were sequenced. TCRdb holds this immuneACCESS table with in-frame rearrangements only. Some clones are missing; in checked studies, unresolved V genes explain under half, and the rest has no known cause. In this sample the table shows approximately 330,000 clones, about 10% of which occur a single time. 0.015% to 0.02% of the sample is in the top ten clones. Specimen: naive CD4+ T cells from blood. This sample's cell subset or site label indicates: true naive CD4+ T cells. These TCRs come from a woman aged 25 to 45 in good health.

The CDR3 coding sequence is TGTGCCAGCAGCTCGTTCCAGGGTACTGAAGCTTTCTTT. Its translation: CASSSFQGTEAFF. The genes are TRBV7-2 and TRBJ1-1, with a tentative D call TRBD1 (5 bases). V was shortened by 4 bases and J by 5 bases, with 11 bases between the two germline ends. This CDR3 contains 13 residues. CDR1 SGHTA and CDR2 FQGNSA come from the germline V gene.

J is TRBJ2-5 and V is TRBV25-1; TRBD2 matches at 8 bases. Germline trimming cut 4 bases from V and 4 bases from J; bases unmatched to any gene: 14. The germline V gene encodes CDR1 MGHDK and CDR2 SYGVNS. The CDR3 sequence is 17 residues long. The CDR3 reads CASSVAVAGGGPETQYF. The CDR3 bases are TGTGCCAGCAGTGTGGCGGTGGCGGGAGGAGGTCCAGAGACCCAGTACTTC.

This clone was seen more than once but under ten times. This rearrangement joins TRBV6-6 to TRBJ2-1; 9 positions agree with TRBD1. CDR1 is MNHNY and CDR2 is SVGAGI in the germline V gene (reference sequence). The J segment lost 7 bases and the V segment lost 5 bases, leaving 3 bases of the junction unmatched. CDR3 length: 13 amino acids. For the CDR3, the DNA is TGTGCCAGCAGTACGGGGACAGGGAATGAGCAGTTCTTC. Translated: CASSTGTGNEQFF.

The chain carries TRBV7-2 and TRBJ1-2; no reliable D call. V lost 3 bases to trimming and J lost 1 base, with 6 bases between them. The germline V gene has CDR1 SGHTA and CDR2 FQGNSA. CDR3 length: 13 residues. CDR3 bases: TGTGCCAGCAGCTTCGACATTAACTATGGCTACACCTTC. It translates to CASSFDINYGYTF.

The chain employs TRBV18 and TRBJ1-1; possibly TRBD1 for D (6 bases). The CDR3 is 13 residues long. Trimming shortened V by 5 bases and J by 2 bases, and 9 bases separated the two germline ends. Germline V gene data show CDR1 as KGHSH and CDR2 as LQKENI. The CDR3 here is CASSGTPNTEAFF. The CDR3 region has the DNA TGTGCCAGCTCAGGGACACCCAACACTGAAGCTTTCTTT. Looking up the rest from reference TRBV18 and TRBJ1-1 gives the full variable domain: NAGVMQNPRHLVRRRGQEARLRCSPMKGHSHVYWYRQLPEEGLKFMVYLQKENIIDESGMPKERFSAEFPKEGPSILRIQQVVRGDSAAYFCASSGTPNTEAFFGQGTRLTVV.

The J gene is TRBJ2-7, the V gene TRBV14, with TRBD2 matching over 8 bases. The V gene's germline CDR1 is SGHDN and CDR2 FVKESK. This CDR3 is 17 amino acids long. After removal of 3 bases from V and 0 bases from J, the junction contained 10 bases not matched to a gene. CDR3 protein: CASSHPRSGRASYEQYF. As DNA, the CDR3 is TGTGCCAGCAGCCACCCCCGGTCCGGGAGGGCCTCCTACGAGCAGTACTTC.

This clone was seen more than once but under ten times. The CDR3 region has the DNA TGTGCCAGCAGTGAATCCCCAGGACAGGGCGAAGATGAAAAACTGTTTTTT. This sequence encodes CASSESPGQGEDEKLFF. This chain connects TRBV25-1 to TRBJ1-4, with 8 bases that match TRBD1. Germline trimming cut 1 base from V and 6 bases from J; bases unmatched to any gene: 10. The CDR3 totals 17 residues. From germline, CDR1 is MGHDK and CDR2 SYGVNS.

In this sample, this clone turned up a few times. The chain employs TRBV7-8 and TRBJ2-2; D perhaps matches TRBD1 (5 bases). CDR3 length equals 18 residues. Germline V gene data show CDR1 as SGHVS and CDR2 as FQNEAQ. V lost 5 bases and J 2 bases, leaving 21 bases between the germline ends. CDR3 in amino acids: CASSPRVLGIENTGELFF. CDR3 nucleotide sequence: TGTGCCAGCAGCCCCAGGGTATTGGGTATAGAAAACACCGGGGAGCTGTTTTTT.